The rows below give T cell receptor beta chains drawn from one sample of a study of cytomegalovirus exposure and HLA in healthy donors. Profiling relied on immunoSEQ multiplex PCR, and the TCRdb table lists in-frame clones only, not all of them. In the table there are more than 95,000 clones, around 88% of which are singletons. Sequenced sample: PBMCs. These receptor sequences come from a man younger than 30 in good health and CMV-seronegative. Each CDR3 is given with its conserved first and last residue. A D gene is named only where the DNA matches it firmly. Where a row states a size, it is once, few, many or the class of an expanded clone; other rows omit it.

d_gene: TRBD2; abundance: NA; j_gene: TRBJ2-2; v_gene: TRBV9; CDR3nt: TGTGCCAGCAGCCCTCGGACTAGCGGGGGAACCGGGGAGCTGTTTTTT; CDR3aa: CASSPRTSGGTGELFF
d_gene: NA; abundance: few; j_gene: TRBJ1-2; v_gene: TRBV28; CDR3nt: TGTGCCACCACGACTGGCGGGGGTGATGGCTACACCTTC; CDR3aa: CATTTGGGDGYTF
d_gene: TRBD2; abundance: NA; j_gene: TRBJ2-7; v_gene: TRBV7-9; CDR3nt: TGTGCCAGCGAAGGACAGCGGGGGTACGAGCAGTACTTC; CDR3aa: CASEGQRGYEQYF
d_gene: NA; abundance: NA; j_gene: TRBJ2-7; v_gene: TRBV18; CDR3nt: TGTGCCAGCTCACCTCAGGGTTCCTACGAGCAGTACTTC; CDR3aa: CASSPQGSYEQYF
d_gene: NA; abundance: NA; j_gene: TRBJ1-1; v_gene: TRBV5-1; CDR3nt: TGCGCCAGCAGCTTGGCCGGATTTTCCGGGAAAGACACTGAAGCTTTCTTT; CDR3aa: CASSLAGFSGKDTEAFF
d_gene: TRBD2; abundance: NA; j_gene: TRBJ2-1; v_gene: TRBV14; CDR3nt: TGTGCCAGCAGCCAAGATAGCGGGAGCGGGCGATCCAGTGAGCAGTTCTTC; CDR3aa: CASSQDSGSGRSSEQFF
d_gene: NA; abundance: NA; j_gene: TRBJ2-7; v_gene: TRBV19; CDR3nt: TGTGCCAGTAGTATCCCCAGAGGGTACACCTACGAGCAGTACTTC; CDR3aa: CASSIPRGYTYEQYF
d_gene: NA; abundance: NA; j_gene: TRBJ2-7; v_gene: TRBV7-9; CDR3nt: TGTGCCAGCAGCTTGAGCTACGAGCAGTACTTC; CDR3aa: CASSLSYEQYF
d_gene: NA; abundance: NA; j_gene: TRBJ2-2; v_gene: TRBV19; CDR3nt: TGTGCCAGTAGCATACAGGGTCCGCGAACCGGGGAGCTGTTTTTT; CDR3aa: CASSIQGPRTGELFF
d_gene: TRBD2; abundance: NA; j_gene: TRBJ2-7; v_gene: TRBV9; CDR3nt: TGTGCCAGCAGCGCGAGCGGGGAATTTGGCGAGCAGTACTTC; CDR3aa: CASSASGEFGEQYF
d_gene: TRBD2; abundance: NA; j_gene: TRBJ2-5; v_gene: TRBV7-9; CDR3nt: TGTGCCAGCAGCCTAAGACTAGCGGGAGGGAAAGAGACCCAGTACTTC; CDR3aa: CASSLRLAGGKETQYF
d_gene: TRBD2; abundance: NA; j_gene: TRBJ2-7; v_gene: TRBV6-6; CDR3nt: TGTGCCAGCAGGTACCCTGGGACTAGCGGGGTCGAGCAGTACTTC; CDR3aa: CASRYPGTSGVEQYF
d_gene: NA; abundance: few; j_gene: TRBJ2-7; v_gene: TRBV30; CDR3nt: TGTGCCTGGAGTGTTTCGTACGAGCAGTACTTC; CDR3aa: CAWSVSYEQYF
d_gene: TRBD1; abundance: NA; j_gene: TRBJ1-4; v_gene: TRBV28; CDR3nt: TGTGCCAGCAGTTTCACCGGGACAGGGGGCCCCTTCCAGATTTTT; CDR3aa: CASSFTGTGGPFQIF
d_gene: TRBD1; abundance: NA; j_gene: TRBJ1-1; v_gene: TRBV18; CDR3nt: TGTGCCAGCTCACCGGGTAGGGGGCTCAGCACTGAAGCTTTCTTT; CDR3aa: CASSPGRGLSTEAFF
d_gene: NA; abundance: NA; j_gene: TRBJ1-4; v_gene: TRBV6-5; CDR3nt: TGTGCCAGCAGGGGCAGGGCTGGCGAAAAACTGTTTTTT; CDR3aa: CASRGRAGEKLFF